This T cell receptor beta chain was identified during a study of blood T cells in healthy people across ages. Study conclusions and caveats: Older age went with lower TCR beta diversity per million T cells, in a roughly linear way. Long-lived donors exceeded aged donors in naive CD4+ cells and diversity.

A sample-barcoded 5' primer and a J-beta primer mix were used in a second PCR of about 6 to 11 cycles. Unique molecular identifiers of 12 random nucleotides labeled each cDNA. TCRdb re-analysed the 5' RACE reads in MiXCR, keeping a single row per CDR3 protein. This repertoire shows 660,000 or so distinct CDR3 sequences, 58% found once; its top ten account for around 37%. The CDR3 is made up of 15 amino acids. V dropped 0 bases and J dropped 4 bases, with 10 bases sitting between them. Germline loops: CDR1 MGHRA, CDR2 YSYEKL. This clonotype was recorded a few times. Its antigen is still unknown. The chain links TRBV4-1 to TRBJ2-1; D remains ambiguous. Sequenced material: blood. The TCR originated in a man aged 60 to 75 in good health. CDR3 amino acids: CASSQDRADYNEQFF. The CDR3 DNA follows: TGCGCCAGCAGCCAAGATCGGGCGGATTACAATGAGCAGTTCTTC.